This TCR beta chain was profiled in a study of control samples from healthy donors and cancer patients. The repertoire was sequenced with immunoSEQ multiplex PCR; TCRdb's copy has only in-frame clones and lacks some. The table shows about 130,000 clones, with just under 95% occurring only once. Germline V lookup: CDR1 MGHRA, CDR2 YSYEKL. The CDR3 sequence is 16 residues long. V lost 2 bases, J lost 2 bases, and 2 bases stayed unmatched. The receptor comes from a man between 60 and 70 years old with colorectal cancer. The specimen sequenced was PBMCs. The rearrangement uses TRBV4-1 and TRBJ2-5; 13 nucleotides match TRBD2. The DNA for the CDR3 is TGCGCCAGCAGCCAATCGGGACTAGCGGGGCAAGAGACCCAGTACTTC. Protein sequence: CASSQSGLAGQETQYF.